The 10 T cell receptor beta chains given below trace back to one sample, sequenced in a study of blood T cell repertoires in COVID-19. TCRdb's table, derived via immunoSEQ multiplex PCR, lists solely in-frame clones and lacks some. The data contain 130,000 or so clones, roughly 83% of them singletons. What was sequenced was peripheral blood. All receptors come from a man aged 55-75 years with acute or convalescent COVID-19.

The rearrangement uses TRBV3-1 (or the pseudogene TRBV3-2) and TRBJ1-5; weak D call: TRBD1 (6 bases). There are 14 residues in the CDR3. Germline lookup yields CDR1 LGHDT and CDR2 YNNKEL (reference sequence). The V end was cut by 4 bases, the J end by 6 bases, with 13 bases between. The CDR3, as DNA: TGTGCCAGCAGCCCCAACAGGGTAAGTCAGCCCCAGCATTTT. This sequence encodes CASSPNRVSQPQHF.

The chain links TRBV19 to TRBJ1-3, with D uncertain. This CDR3 region has 11 residues. Germline V lookup: CDR1 LNHDA, CDR2 SQIVND (reference sequence). V gave up 10 bases and J gave up 3 bases, with 7 bases separating them. CDR3 amino acids: CATTRGNTIYF. The CDR3 DNA follows: TGTGCCACTACGCGTGGAAACACCATATATTTT.

The chain couples TRBV7-3 to TRBJ2-6, with D possibly matching TRBD2 (5 bases). Trimming removed 5 bases at V and 4 bases at J, with 15 bases between. From germline, CDR1 is SGHTA and CDR2 FQGTGA. The length of the CDR3 is 16 residues. As DNA, the CDR3 is TGTGCCAGCAGCCTTGGACTCACAGCGGGGGCCAACGTCCTGACTTTC. Translated, it gives CASSLGLTAGANVLTF.

The genes are TRBV5-4 and TRBJ2-5; TRBD2 is a possible D gene (7 bases). Trimming left V 1 base short and J 7 bases short, with 11 bases between. The germline CDR1 and CDR2 sequences are SGHNT and YYREEE (reference sequence). CDR3 length equals 13 residues. CDR3 nucleotides: TGTGCCAGCAGCTTGAGGGGGGGTGGGACCCAGTACTTC. This gives the protein CASSLRGGGTQYF.

As regards this clone: This specimen includes other DNA sequences encoding the same CDR3. V is TRBV24-1 and J is TRBJ2-3; a weak D match, TRBD1 (5 bases). V was cut by 4 bases and J by 1 base, with 8 bases left in between. There are 14 residues in the CDR3. Germline V gene lookup returns CDR1 KGHDR and CDR2 SFDVKD. The CDR3 sequence: CATSDPRGTDTQYF. CDR3 sequence (DNA): TGTGCCACCAGTGACCCCAGGGGCACAGATACGCAGTATTTT.

This clone has more than one count but fewer than ten. The sample contains more than one DNA sequence encoding this CDR3. This chain uses TRBV18 with TRBJ1-2; TRBD1 matches at 9 bases. Per germline, CDR1 KGHSH and CDR2 LQKENI. The CDR3 length is 14 residues. V gave up 3 bases and J gave up 2 bases; unmatched junction bases: 1. The CDR3 coding sequence is TGTGCCAGCTCACCCGGGACAGGGAACTATGGCTACACCTTC. Its translation is CASSPGTGNYGYTF.

The DNA for the CDR3 is TGTGCCAGTAGTCCCCCGACAGGGGCGACTGAAGCTTTCTTT. Amino acid sequence: CASSPPTGATEAFF. V and J are TRBV19 and TRBJ1-1, with TRBD1 matching 8 bases. This CDR3 is 14 amino acids long. The V gene end was trimmed by 5 bases and the J gene end by 5 bases; junction bases not matched to a gene: 7. CDR1 and CDR2 from the germline V gene are LNHDA and SQIVND (reference sequence).

The gene calls are TRBV6-2 or TRBV6-3 and TRBJ1-2; 7 bases agree with TRBD1. This CDR3 spans 13 amino acids. V was clipped by 5 bases and J by 5 bases; unmatched bases: 5. Looked up from germline, CDR1 is MNHEY and CDR2 is SVGEGT. The CDR3 region has the DNA TGTGCCAGCAGTCCCACAGGGGAGTATGGCTACACCTTC. Translation gives CASSPTGEYGYTF.

The chain joins TRBV10-3 to TRBJ2-1; D is perhaps TRBD2 (6 bases). There are 12 residues in the CDR3. CDR1 is ENHRY and CDR2 is SYGVKD in the germline V gene. V lost 8 bases, J lost 8 bases, and 13 bases lay in between. CDR3 in amino acids: CAIGLASYEQFF. CDR3 nucleotide sequence: TGTGCCATCGGGCTAGCGAGCTATGAGCAGTTCTTC.

The table lists this clone with a few counts. For the CDR3, the DNA is TGTGCCAGCAGCTTAAGCGGGCTCCATCTTGGCTACACCTTC. Encoded protein: CASSLSGLHLGYTF. This sequence joins TRBV11-1 and TRBJ1-2; no clear D. V lost 2 bases, J lost 7 bases, and 14 bases lay in between. Germline V gene sequence: CDR1 SGHAT, CDR2 FQDESV (reference sequence). This CDR3 region has 14 residues.